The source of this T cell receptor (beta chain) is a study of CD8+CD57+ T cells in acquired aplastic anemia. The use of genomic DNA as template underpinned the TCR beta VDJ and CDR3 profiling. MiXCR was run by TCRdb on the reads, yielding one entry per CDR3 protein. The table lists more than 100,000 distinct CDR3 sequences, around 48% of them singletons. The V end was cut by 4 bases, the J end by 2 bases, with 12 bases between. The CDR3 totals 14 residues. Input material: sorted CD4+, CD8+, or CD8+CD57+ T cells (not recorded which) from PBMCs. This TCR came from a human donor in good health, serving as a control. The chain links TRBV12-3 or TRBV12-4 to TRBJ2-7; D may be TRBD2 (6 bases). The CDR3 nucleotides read TGTGCCAGCAGTTCCGGGACTTCTACCTACGAGCAGTACTTC. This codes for CASSSGTSTYEQYF.